This T cell receptor (beta chain) derives from a study of blood T cell repertoires in COVID-19. Study-level background: Acute-phase and convalescent COVID-19 samples originated in the United States, Italy and Spain. Sources were T cells, B-cell-depleted T cells, or PBMCs; the material itself was cDNA or gDNA.

Assay: immunoSEQ multiplex PCR; the TCRdb copy retains only in-frame clones and omits some. The table includes under 150,000 clones, approximately 79% detected once. CDR1 and CDR2 (germline): SNHLY, FYNNEI. This CDR3 is built from 15 residues. The V end was cut by 6 bases, the J end by 0 bases, with 14 bases between. Sequenced: peripheral blood. This chain connects TRBV2 to TRBJ1-1; perhaps TRBD1 as D (5 bases). The receptor comes from a middle-aged man with active or convalescent COVID-19. The CDR3 DNA is TGTGCCAGCAGCGGGGGAGGTTTGGTGAACACTGAAGCTTTCTTT. Protein product: CASSGGGLVNTEAFF.